Listed below are T cell receptor beta chains from one sample, sequenced in a study of T-cell reconstitution after alpha-beta-depleted transplantation in children. TCRdb analysed the PCR reads with MiXCR anew, one entry per CDR3 protein. The sample consists of 700,000 to 950,000 distinct CDR3 sequences, roughly 15% of them appearing once. This material consisted of PBMCs, mostly from graft donor cells, taken 360 days after TCRalphabeta/CD19-depleted stem cell transplant. These receptors all come from a male patient aged 10 to 17 who had a stem cell transplant for acute lymphoblastic leukemia, so the T cells may come from the graft donor. Each CDR3 is given with its conserved first and last residue. Each record gives: clone size, J gene, D gene, V gene, CDR3 DNA, CDR3 protein. The D gene is left open where the match is weak. For some rows the clone size is stated as once, few or many, or as a class when expanded; others skip it.

NA | TRBJ2-3 | TRBD2 | TRBV20-1 | TGCAGTGCTAGAGACCGCCGACTAGCGGGAGTGGCAGATACGCAGTATTTT | CSARDRRLAGVADTQYF
few | TRBJ2-5 | NA | TRBV2 | TGTGCCAGCAGTGAAGGGGCCAGCTCGGGGACCCAGTACTTC | CASSEGASSGTQYF
many | TRBJ1-5 | NA | TRBV12-3/TRBV12-4 | TGTGCCAGCAGGGGGGATAGCAATCAGCCCCAGCATTTT | CASRGDSNQPQHF
NA | TRBJ2-1 | TRBD1 | TRBV27 | TGTGCCAGCAGTTTAAGGTTTGGGACAGGGGGTCCCTACAATGAGCAGTTCTTC | CASSLRFGTGGPYNEQFF
once | TRBJ1-5 | NA | TRBV7-9 | TGTGCCAGCAGCTTAGAAGGCGTGCCCCAGCATTTT | CASSLEGVPQHF
NA | TRBJ2-7 | TRBD2 | TRBV6-1 | TGTGCCAGCAGTGGCCCTAGCGGGGGGTACTACGAGCAGTACTTC | CASSGPSGGYYEQYF
many | TRBJ2-7 | TRBD1 | TRBV10-1 | TGCGCCAGCAGTGATGGGACAGGGCCCTACGAGCAGTACTTC | CASSDGTGPYEQYF
NA | TRBJ2-3 | NA | TRBV18 | TGTGCCAGCTCACCGGTTTCCCCAGAGGCAGATACGCAGTATTTT | CASSPVSPEADTQYF
few | TRBJ2-1 | TRBD1 | TRBV29-1 | TGCAGCGTCACGGGACAGGGCGAATTCTTC | CSVTGQGEFF
NA | TRBJ2-1 | NA | TRBV7-2 | TGTGCCAGCAGCTTACTAGTCCCCCTCTCGTTCTTC | CASSLLVPLSFF
once | TRBJ2-2 | TRBD1 | TRBV3-1 | TGTGCCAGCAGCCGAGACAGGGGTTATAACACCGGGGAGCTGTTTTTT | CASSRDRGYNTGELFF
few | TRBJ1-1 | NA | TRBV20-1 | TGCAGTGCACCCCGTGGGGAGACAATGAACACTGAGGCTTTCTTT | CSAPRGETMNTEAFF
NA | TRBJ2-2 | NA | TRBV4-1 | TGCGCCAGCAGCCAAGTACCCTTGGGCACCGGGGAGCTGTTTTTT | CASSQVPLGTGELFF
few | TRBJ1-1 | TRBD1 | TRBV4-1 | TGCGCCAGCAGCCATGGGGAGGGGGCGAGGACTGAAGCTTTCTTT | CASSHGEGARTEAFF
NA | TRBJ2-1 | TRBD2 | TRBV9 | TGTGCCAGCAGCTCCTCCCCACTAGCGGGAGCGAATGAGCAGTTCTTC | CASSSSPLAGANEQFF
few | TRBJ2-3 | NA | TRBV5-1 | TGCGCCAGCAGCTTGGTGACTAGCATCCCCCAGGGGTTGCAGTATTTT | CASSLVTSIPQGLQYF
many | TRBJ2-6 | TRBD1 | TRBV5-5 | TGTGCCAGCAGCTCGGACAGGGACTCTGGGGCCAACGTCCTGACTTTC | CASSSDRDSGANVLTF
few | TRBJ2-5 | TRBD1 | TRBV7-8 | TGTGCCAGCAGCTTGACCGGGACAGGGGAGTACCAAGAGACCCAGTACTTC | CASSLTGTGEYQETQYF
NA | TRBJ2-4 | NA | TRBV29-1 | TGCAGCGGTGAGACAGTCAAAAACATTCAGTACTTC | CSGETVKNIQYF
few | TRBJ2-3 | NA | TRBV6-1 | TGTGCCAGCAGTCCTCTCGAAAGACACACAAGCACAGATACGCAGTATTTT | CASSPLERHTSTDTQYF
few | TRBJ1-1 | NA | TRBV29-1 | TGCAGCGTTGAAGAGAGGCAGCCGATGAACACTGAAGCTTTCTTT | CSVEERQPMNTEAFF
few | TRBJ2-1 | NA | TRBV14 | TGTGCCAGCAGCCAGAGAAGTTTTGTAAACAATGAGCAGTTCTTC | CASSQRSFVNNEQFF